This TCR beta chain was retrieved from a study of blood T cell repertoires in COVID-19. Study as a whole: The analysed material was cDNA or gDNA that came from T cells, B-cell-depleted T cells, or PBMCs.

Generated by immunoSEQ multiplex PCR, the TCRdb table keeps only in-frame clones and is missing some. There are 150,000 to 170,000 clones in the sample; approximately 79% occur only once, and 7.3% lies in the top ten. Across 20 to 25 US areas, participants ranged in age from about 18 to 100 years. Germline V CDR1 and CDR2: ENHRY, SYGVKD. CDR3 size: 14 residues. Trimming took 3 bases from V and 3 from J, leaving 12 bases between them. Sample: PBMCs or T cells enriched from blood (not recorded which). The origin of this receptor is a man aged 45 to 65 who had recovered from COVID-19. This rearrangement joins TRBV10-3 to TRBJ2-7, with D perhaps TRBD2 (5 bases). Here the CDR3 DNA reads TGTGCCATCAGTGACGGGAAGGCTCTCTACGAGCAGTACTTC. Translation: CAISDGKALYEQYF.